This T cell receptor beta chain was profiled in a study of OX40 agonist ivuxolimab in advanced cancers. On this clone itself: What it binds is not known.

This CDR3 comprises 15 residues. Trimming removed 2 bases from V and 8 bases from J; junction bases left unmatched: 8. Looked up from germline, CDR1 is SGDLS and CDR2 is YYNGEE. Produced via immunoSEQ multiplex PCR; TCRdb's table is partial and in-frame only. The data contain more than 60,000 clones, 85% of them singletons. Study results and limitations: Partial responders at 0.1-3.0 mg/kg showed near-lowest clonal expansion.

This receptor was obtained from an adult with an advanced solid tumor such as melanoma, head and neck, liver or kidney cancer. J is TRBJ2-1 and V is TRBV9; 9 nucleotides align to TRBD2. The material sequenced was CD4+ or CD8+ T cells sorted from blood, taken in a trial of the OX40 agonist ivuxolimab. The CDR3 DNA sequence: TGTGCCAGCAGCGTCGTGGCGGGAGGGCCTGATGAGCAGTTCTTC. Protein sequence: CASSVVAGGPDEQFF.